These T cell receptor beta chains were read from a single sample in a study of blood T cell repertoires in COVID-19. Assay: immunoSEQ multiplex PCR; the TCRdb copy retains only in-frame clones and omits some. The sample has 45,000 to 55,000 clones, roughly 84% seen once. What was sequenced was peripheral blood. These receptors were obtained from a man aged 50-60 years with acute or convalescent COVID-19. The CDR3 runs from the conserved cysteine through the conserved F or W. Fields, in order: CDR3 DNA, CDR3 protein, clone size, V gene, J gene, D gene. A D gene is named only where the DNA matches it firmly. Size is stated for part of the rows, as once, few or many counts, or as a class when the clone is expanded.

TGTGCCACCAGTGATTTCGTAGCGGGTAACTACAATGAGCAGTTCTTC,CATSDFVAGNYNEQFF,once,TRBV24-1,TRBJ2-1,TRBD2
TGTGCCAGCAGTGCCAGCCAAGAGACCCAGTACTTC,CASSASQETQYF,NA,TRBV27,TRBJ2-5,NA
TGTGCCAGCAGCTTCCCGGGACTGAGCTCTGGAAACACCATATATTTT,CASSFPGLSSGNTIYF,NA,TRBV28,TRBJ1-3,NA
TGTGCCAGCAGCTTAAGTAGTGAGGCAGAAGCTTTCTTT,CASSLSSEAEAFF,NA,TRBV7-8,TRBJ1-1,NA
TGTGCCAGCAGTCTGGGACAGGGAAGGTACGAGCAGTACTTC,CASSLGQGRYEQYF,few,TRBV6-2/TRBV6-3,TRBJ2-7,TRBD1
TGCGCCAGCAGTGCGGGGGTGAATTCACCCCTCCACTTT,CASSAGVNSPLHF,few,TRBV10-1,TRBJ1-6,NA
TGTGCCAGCAGTTTTTCGGGACAATACGAGCAGTACTTC,CASSFSGQYEQYF,NA,TRBV12-3/TRBV12-4,TRBJ2-7,NA
TGTGCCTGGAGTAACAGGGGATCTCTGTCAGGCTACACCTTC,CAWSNRGSLSGYTF,NA,TRBV30,TRBJ1-2,TRBD1
TGTGCCAGTAGTCCGACAGGGAGCAATGAGCAGTTCTTC,CASSPTGSNEQFF,once,TRBV19,TRBJ2-1,TRBD1
TGTGCCAGCAGCGAAGGGGGGGCCTACGAGCAGTACTTC,CASSEGGAYEQYF,NA,TRBV5-5,TRBJ2-7,NA
TGCGCCAGCAGAGCGGGGTTGAACACCGGGGAGCTGTTTTTT,CASRAGLNTGELFF,NA,TRBV10-2,TRBJ2-2,TRBD2
TGTGCCAGCAGCTTAGGACCCGGGTTTGGATATGGCTACACCTTC,CASSLGPGFGYGYTF,NA,TRBV11-2,TRBJ1-2,NA
TGTGCCTGGCAAGACAGGGTGAGAGATGAAAAACTGTTTTTT,CAWQDRVRDEKLFF,NA,TRBV30,TRBJ1-4,TRBD1
TGTGCCAGCAGCCAGAGAGCGGGAGGGCCGGACAATGAGCAGTTCTTC,CASSQRAGGPDNEQFF,NA,TRBV13,TRBJ2-1,TRBD2
TGTGCCAGCAGTTACGGTGCGACAGGAACAGATACGCAGTATTTT,CASSYGATGTDTQYF,NA,TRBV6-5,TRBJ2-3,NA
TGTGCCAGCTCACCCTCCGGGACAGGGGCTCTTCAGCCCCAGCATTTT,CASSPSGTGALQPQHF,NA,TRBV18,TRBJ1-5,TRBD1
TGCGCCAGCAGCCAAGATGGAGGAGCTAACACTGAAGCTTTCTTT,CASSQDGGANTEAFF,NA,TRBV4-3,TRBJ1-1,NA
TGTGCCAGCAGCGGGCGGGACAGACGTGGTGAAAACACCATATATTTT,CASSGRDRRGENTIYF,few,TRBV11-3,TRBJ1-3,TRBD1
TGTGCCAGTAGTCCAGGGACAGGGTTGGGCGAGCAGTACTTC,CASSPGTGLGEQYF,NA,TRBV19,TRBJ2-7,TRBD1
TGTGCCAGCAGTCCCACGGGAGGATACGAGCAGTACTTC,CASSPTGGYEQYF,few,TRBV7-9,TRBJ2-7,TRBD2
TGTGCCAGCAGCCTAGAGGGGACAGGACCCTACGAGCAGTACTTC,CASSLEGTGPYEQYF,NA,TRBV7-6,TRBJ2-7,TRBD1